This TCR beta chain was profiled in a study of OX40 agonist ivuxolimab in advanced cancers. TCRdb's table, derived via immunoSEQ multiplex PCR, lists solely in-frame clones and lacks some. Of approximately 62,000 clones listed, nearly 90% are singletons. Points from the study as a whole: Not determined was the antigen specificity of the expanded peripheral T cells. At 0.1 to 3.0 mg/kg, CD4+ and CD8+ blood T cells expanded clonally by week 6.

The timepoints at which blood was sampled were baseline, cycle 4 day 1, and cycle 7 day 1. Worth noting for this clone: As yet, its antigen is unknown.

The receptor was isolated from an adult with an advanced solid tumor such as melanoma, head and neck, liver or kidney cancer. Material: CD4+ or CD8+ T cells sorted from blood, obtained in a trial of the OX40 agonist ivuxolimab.

The CDR3 DNA reads as TGTGCCATCAGCCGGGACAGCTACCAAGAGACCCAGTACTTC. This translates into CAISRDSYQETQYF. The chain carries TRBV10-3 and TRBJ2-5; TRBD1 matches at 7 bases. Germline trimming cut 6 bases from V and 0 bases from J; bases unmatched to any gene: 4. CDR3 length: 14 amino acids. Germline CDR1 is ENHRY and CDR2 is SYGVKD.